This T cell receptor beta chain stems from a study of T cells in localized non-small cell lung cancer. General observations from the study: The study sequenced only one region of the tumor. As a result, intratumor heterogeneity could not be excluded and remains possible.

This clone was detected once. The antigen is not known. Profiled with immunoSEQ multiplex PCR; TCRdb holds only in-frame clones, not every one. The data contain around 53,000 clones, about three quarters of them singletons. This specimen consisted of PBMCs, obtained before any cancer treatment. This TCR came from a woman aged 40-69 years with stage II lung adenocarcinoma.

The CDR3 DNA reads TGTGCCAGCAGCTTAAGTGAGCAGTTCTTC. Translating gives CASSLSEQFF. V gene TRBV7-9 combines with J gene TRBJ2-1; no clear D gene. V lost 2 bases and J 9 bases, leaving 2 bases between the germline ends. Per germline, CDR1 SEHNR and CDR2 FQNEAQ (reference sequence). The CDR3 length is 10 residues. Complete variable domain (other parts from reference TRBV7-9 and TRBJ2-1): DTGVSQNPRHKITKRGQNVTFRCDPISEHNRLYWYRQTLGQGPEFLTYFQNEAQLEKSRLLSDRFSAERPKGSFSTLEIQRTEQGDSAMYLCASSLSEQFFGPGTRLTVL.